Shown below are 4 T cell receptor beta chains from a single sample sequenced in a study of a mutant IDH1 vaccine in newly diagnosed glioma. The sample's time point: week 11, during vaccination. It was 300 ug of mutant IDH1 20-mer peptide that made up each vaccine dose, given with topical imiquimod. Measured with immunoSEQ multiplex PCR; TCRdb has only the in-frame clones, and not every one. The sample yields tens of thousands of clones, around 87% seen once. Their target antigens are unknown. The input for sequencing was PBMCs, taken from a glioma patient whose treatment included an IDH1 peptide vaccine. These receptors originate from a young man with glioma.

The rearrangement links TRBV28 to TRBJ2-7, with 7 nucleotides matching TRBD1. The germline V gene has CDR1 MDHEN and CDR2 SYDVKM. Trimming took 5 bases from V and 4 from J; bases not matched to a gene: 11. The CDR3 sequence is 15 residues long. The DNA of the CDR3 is TGTGCCAGCAGTCCCGGACAGGACATTGGGTACGAGCAGTACTTC. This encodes CASSPGQDIGYEQYF.

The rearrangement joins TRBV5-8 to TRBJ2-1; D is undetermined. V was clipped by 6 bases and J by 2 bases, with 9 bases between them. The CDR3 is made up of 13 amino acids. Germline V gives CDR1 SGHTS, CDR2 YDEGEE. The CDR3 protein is CASNDRTYNEQFF. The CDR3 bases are TGTGCCAGCAACGATCGTACCTACAATGAGCAGTTCTTC.

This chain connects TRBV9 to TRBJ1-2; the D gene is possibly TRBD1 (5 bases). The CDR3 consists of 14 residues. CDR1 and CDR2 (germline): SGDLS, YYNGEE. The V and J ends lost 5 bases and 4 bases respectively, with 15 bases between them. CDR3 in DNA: TGTGCCAGCAGGGGCCCCGGGACTCCCTATGGCTACACCTTC. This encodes CASRGPGTPYGYTF.

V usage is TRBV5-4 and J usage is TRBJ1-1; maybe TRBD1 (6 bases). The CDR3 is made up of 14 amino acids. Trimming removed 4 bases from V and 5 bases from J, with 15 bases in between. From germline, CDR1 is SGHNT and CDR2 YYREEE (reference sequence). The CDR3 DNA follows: TGTGCCAGCAGCCCAGAAACGAGGGGGACTGAAGCTTTCTTT. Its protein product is CASSPETRGTEAFF.